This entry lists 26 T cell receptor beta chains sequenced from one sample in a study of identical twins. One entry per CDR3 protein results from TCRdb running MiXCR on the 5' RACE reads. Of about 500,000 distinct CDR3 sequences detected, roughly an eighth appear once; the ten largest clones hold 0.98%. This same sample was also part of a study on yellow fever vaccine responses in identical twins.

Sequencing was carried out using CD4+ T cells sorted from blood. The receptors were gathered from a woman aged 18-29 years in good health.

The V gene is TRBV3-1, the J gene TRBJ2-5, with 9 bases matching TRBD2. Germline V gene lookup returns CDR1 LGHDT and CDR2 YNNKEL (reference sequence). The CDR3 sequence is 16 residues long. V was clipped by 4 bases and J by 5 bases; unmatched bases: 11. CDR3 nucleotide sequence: TGTGCCAGCAGCCTCGGGGTAGCGGGAGTAGGGGAGACCCAGTACTTC. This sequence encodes CASSLGVAGVGETQYF.

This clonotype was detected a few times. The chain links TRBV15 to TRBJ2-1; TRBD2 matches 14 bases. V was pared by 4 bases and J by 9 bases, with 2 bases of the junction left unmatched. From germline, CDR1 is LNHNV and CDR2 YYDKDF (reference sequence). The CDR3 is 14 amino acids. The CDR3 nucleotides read TGTGCCACCAGCATTGGGACTAGCGGGGGTGAGCAGTTCTTC. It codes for CATSIGTSGGEQFF.

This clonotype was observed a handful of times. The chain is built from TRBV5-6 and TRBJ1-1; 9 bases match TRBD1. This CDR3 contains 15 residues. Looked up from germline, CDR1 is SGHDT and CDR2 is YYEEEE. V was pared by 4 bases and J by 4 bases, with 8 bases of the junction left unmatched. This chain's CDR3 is CASSAGTGLGTEAFF. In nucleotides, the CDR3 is TGTGCCAGCAGCGCCGGGACAGGGTTGGGCACTGAAGCTTTCTTT.

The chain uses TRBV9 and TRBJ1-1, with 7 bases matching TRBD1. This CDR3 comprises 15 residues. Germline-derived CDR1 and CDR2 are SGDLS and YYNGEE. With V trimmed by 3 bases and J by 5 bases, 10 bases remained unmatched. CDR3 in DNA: TGTGCCAGCAGCGCCAGGGGGGCGAGTAAGACTGAAGCTTTCTTT. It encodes CASSARGASKTEAFF.

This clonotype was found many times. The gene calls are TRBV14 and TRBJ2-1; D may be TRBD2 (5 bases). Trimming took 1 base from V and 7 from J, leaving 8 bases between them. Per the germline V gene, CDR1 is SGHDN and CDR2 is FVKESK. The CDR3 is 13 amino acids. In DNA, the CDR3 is TGTGCCAGCAGCCAAGTACTAGTGAATGAGCAGTTCTTC. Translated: CASSQVLVNEQFF.

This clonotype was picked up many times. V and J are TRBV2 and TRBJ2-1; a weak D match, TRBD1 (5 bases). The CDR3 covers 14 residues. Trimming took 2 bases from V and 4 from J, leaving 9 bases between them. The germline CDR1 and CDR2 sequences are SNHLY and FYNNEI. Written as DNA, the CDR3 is TGTGCCAGCAGTGAACAGGGAAGGTACAATGAGCAGTTCTTC. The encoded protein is CASSEQGRYNEQFF.

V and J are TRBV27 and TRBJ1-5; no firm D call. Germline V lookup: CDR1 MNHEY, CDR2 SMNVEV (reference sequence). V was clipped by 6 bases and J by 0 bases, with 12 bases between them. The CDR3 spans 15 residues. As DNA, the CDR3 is TGTGCCAGCAGACTAGAAGTTTATAGCAATCAGCCCCAGCATTTT. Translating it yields CASRLEVYSNQPQHF.

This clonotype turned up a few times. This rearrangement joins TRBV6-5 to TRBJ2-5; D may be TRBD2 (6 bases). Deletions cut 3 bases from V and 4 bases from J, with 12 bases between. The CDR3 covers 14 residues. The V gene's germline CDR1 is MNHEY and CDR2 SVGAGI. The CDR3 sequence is CASSYLWGGETQYF. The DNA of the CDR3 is TGTGCCAGCAGTTATTTGTGGGGAGGAGAGACCCAGTACTTC.

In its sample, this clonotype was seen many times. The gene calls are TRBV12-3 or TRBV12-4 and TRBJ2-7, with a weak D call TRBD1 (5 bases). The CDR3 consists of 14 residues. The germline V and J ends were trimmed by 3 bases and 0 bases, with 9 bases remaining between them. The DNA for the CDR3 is TGTGCCAGCAGTTTCGGCACAGGCTCCTACGAGCAGTACTTC. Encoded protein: CASSFGTGSYEQYF.

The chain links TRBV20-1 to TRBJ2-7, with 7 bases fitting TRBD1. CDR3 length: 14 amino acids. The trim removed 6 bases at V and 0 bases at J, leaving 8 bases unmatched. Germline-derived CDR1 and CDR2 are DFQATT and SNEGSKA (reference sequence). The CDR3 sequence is CSAVRTGNSYEQYF. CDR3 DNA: TGCAGTGCCGTACGGACAGGAAACTCCTACGAGCAGTACTTC.

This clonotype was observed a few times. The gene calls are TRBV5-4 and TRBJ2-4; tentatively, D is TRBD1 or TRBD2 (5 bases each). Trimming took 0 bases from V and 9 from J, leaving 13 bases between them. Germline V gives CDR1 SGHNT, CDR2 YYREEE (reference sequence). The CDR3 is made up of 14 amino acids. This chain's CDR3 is CASSLEQGDSIQYF. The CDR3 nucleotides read TGTGCCAGCAGCTTGGAGCAGGGAGATAGCATTCAGTACTTC.

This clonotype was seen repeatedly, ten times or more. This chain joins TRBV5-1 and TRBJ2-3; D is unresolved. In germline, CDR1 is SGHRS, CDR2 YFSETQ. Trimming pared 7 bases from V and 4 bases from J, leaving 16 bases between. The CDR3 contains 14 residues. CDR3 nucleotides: TGCGCCAGCTCCAACCTCCGAGCGTCAGATACGCAGTATTTT. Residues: CASSNLRASDTQYF.

In DNA form, the CDR3 reads TGCAGTGCTAGAGAAGGGCACACTGAAGCTTTCTTT. Its protein product is CSAREGHTEAFF. The rearrangement joins TRBV20-1 to TRBJ1-1; D is unclear. V lost 0 bases and J 3 bases, leaving 5 bases between the germline ends. Germline CDR1 reads DFQATT; CDR2 reads SNEGSKA (reference sequence). This CDR3 contains 12 residues.

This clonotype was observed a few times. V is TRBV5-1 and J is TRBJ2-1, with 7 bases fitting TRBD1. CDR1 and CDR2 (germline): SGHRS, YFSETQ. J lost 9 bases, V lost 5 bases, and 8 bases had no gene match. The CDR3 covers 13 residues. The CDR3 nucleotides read TGCGCCAGCAGTTTCGACAGGGCAGGTGAGCAGTTCTTC. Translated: CASSFDRAGEQFF.

This CDR3 reads CSARAPLIVYEQYF. Written as DNA, the CDR3 is TGCAGTGCTAGAGCCCCGCTAATTGTCTACGAGCAGTACTTC. The J gene is TRBJ2-7, the V gene TRBV20-1; D uncertain. The V end was cut by 1 base, the J end by 3 bases, with 13 bases between. The CDR3 runs to 14 residues. Germline-derived CDR1 and CDR2 are DFQATT and SNEGSKA (reference sequence).

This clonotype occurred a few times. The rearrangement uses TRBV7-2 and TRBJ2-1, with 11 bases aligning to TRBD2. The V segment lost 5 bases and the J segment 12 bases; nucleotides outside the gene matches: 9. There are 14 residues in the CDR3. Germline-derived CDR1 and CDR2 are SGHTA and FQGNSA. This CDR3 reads CASSLSGRASVQFF. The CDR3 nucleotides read TGTGCCAGCAGCCTTAGCGGGAGGGCCTCCGTGCAGTTCTTC.

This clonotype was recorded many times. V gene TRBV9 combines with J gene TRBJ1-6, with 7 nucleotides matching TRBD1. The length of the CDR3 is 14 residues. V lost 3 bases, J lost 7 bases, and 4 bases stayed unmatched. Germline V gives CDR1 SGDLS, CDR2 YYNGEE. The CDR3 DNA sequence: TGTGCCAGCAGCGAGGGACAGATAAATTCACCCCTCCACTTT. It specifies CASSEGQINSPLHF.

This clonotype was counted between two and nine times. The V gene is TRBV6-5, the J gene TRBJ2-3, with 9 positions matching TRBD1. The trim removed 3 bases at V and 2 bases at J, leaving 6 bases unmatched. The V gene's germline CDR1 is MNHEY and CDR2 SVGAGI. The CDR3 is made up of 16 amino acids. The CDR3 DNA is TGTGCCAGCAGTTATCTGACAGGGGGGTCCACAGATACGCAGTATTTT. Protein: CASSYLTGGSTDTQYF.

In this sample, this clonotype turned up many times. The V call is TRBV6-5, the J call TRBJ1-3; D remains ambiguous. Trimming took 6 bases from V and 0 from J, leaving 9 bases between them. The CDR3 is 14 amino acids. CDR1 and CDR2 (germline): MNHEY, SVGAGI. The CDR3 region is CASRPPDSGNTIYF. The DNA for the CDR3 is TGTGCCAGCAGGCCCCCCGACTCTGGAAACACCATATATTTT.

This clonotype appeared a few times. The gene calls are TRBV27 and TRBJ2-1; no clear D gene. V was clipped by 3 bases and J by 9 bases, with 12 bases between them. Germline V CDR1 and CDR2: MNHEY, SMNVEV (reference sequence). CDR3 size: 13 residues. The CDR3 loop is CASSLVPSGEQFF. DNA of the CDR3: TGTGCCAGCAGTTTGGTGCCGAGTGGTGAGCAGTTCTTC.

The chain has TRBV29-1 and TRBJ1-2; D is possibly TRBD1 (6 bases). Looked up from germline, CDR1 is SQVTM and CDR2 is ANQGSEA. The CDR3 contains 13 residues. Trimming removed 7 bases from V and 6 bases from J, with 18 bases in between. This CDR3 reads CSAPDRWGDGYTF. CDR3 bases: TGCAGCGCACCAGACAGGTGGGGAGATGGCTACACCTTC.

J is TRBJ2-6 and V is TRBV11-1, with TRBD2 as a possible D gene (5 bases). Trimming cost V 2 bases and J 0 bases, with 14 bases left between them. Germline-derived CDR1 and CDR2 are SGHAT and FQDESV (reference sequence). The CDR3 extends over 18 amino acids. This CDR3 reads CASSLPNRGISGANVLTF. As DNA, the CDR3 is TGTGCCAGCAGCTTACCAAACCGAGGGATCTCTGGGGCCAACGTCCTGACTTTC.

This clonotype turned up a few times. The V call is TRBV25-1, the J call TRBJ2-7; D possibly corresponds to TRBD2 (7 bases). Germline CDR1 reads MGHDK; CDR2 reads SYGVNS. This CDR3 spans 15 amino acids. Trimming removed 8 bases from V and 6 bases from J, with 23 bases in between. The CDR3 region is CASLRGGGLFGEQYF. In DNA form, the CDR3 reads TGTGCCAGCTTGAGAGGGGGGGGACTGTTTGGCGAGCAGTACTTC.

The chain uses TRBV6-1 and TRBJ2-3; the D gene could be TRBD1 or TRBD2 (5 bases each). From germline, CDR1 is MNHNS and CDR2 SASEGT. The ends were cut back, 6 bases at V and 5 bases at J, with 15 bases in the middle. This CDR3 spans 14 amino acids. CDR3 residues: CASRPAGTQDTQYF. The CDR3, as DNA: TGTGCCAGCAGACCCGCAGGGACGCAAGATACGCAGTATTTT.

The CDR3 coding sequence is TGTGCCAGTACCCGGGAGGCCGGGACAGGGGTTAACAATGAGCAGTTCTTC. It encodes CASTREAGTGVNNEQFF. The V gene is TRBV12-3 or TRBV12-4, the J gene TRBJ2-1, with 10 bases matching TRBD1. This CDR3 has 17 residues. V dropped 9 bases and J dropped 5; count of bases not matched to a gene: 16.

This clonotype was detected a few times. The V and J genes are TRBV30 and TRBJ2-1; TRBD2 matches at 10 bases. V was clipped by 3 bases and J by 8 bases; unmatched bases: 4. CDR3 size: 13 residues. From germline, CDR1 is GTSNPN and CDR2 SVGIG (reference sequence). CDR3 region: CAWRLAGSDEQFF. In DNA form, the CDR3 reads TGTGCCTGGAGACTAGCGGGGTCCGATGAGCAGTTCTTC. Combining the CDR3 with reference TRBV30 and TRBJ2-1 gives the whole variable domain SQTIHQWPATLVQPVGSPLSLECTVEGTSNPNLYWYRQAAGRGLQLLFYSVGIGQISSEVPQNLSASRPQDRQFILSSKKLLLSDSGFYLCAWRLAGSDEQFFGPGTRLTVL.